This TCR beta chain was profiled in a study of CD8 T cells in Susac syndrome. RNA was extracted with the RNeasy kit, and a quantity of about 0.45 to 1 ug was reverse transcribed using random hexamers. In TCRdb, the immunoSEQ multiplex PCR reads were re-called with MiXCR into one record per CDR3 protein. The sample has fewer than 250,000 distinct CDR3 sequences; approximately 95% are singletons. The V gene's germline CDR1 is MNHEY and CDR2 SVGAGI. V lost 2 bases and J lost 0, with 10 bases in between. This CDR3 has 15 amino acids. The TCR originated in a human donor in good health. The chain is built from TRBV6-5 and TRBJ1-2, with D tentatively TRBD1 (5 bases). The sample taken for sequencing was CD4+ T cells from PBMCs. The CDR3 sequence is CASSYRPGPNYGYTF. The CDR3 bases are TGTGCCAGCAGTTACCGTCCGGGACCTAACTATGGCTACACCTTC.